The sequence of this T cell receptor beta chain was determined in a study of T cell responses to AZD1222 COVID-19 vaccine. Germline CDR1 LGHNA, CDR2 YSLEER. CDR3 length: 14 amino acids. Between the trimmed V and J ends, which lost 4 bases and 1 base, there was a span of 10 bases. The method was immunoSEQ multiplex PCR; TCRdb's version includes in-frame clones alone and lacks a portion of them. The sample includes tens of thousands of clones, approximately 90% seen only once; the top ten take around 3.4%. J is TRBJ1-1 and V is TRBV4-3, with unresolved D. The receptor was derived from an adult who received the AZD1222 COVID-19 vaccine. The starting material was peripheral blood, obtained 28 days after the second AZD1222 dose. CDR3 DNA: TGCGCCAGCAGCCGAGGCCCGGGGAACACTGAAGCTTTCTTT. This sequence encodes CASSRGPGNTEAFF.